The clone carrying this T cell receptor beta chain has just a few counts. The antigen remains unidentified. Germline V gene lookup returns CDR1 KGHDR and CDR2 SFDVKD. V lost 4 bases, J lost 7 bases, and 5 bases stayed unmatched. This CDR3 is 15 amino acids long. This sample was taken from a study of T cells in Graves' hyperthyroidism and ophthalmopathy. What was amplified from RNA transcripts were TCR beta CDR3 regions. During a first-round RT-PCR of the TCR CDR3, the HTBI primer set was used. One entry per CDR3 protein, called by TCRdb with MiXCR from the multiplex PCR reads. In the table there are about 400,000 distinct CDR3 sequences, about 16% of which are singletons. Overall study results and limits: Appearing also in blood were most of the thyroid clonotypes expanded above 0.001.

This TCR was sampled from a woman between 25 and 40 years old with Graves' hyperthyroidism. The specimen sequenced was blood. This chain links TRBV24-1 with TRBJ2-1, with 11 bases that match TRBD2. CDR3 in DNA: TGTGCCACCAGTGAAGGACTAGCGGGTCAAAATGAGCAGTTCTTC. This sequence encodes CATSEGLAGQNEQFF.